This T cell receptor (beta chain) comes out of a study of early T cells in non-severe SARS-CoV-2 infection (TCRdb year 2021). In the study overall: Because TCR sequencing relied on bulk RNA taken from unsorted whole blood, pairing of alpha and beta chains was not possible. Overall results and qualifications from the work: VDJdb matching was skewed toward anti-spike CD8 responses and likely underestimated virus-specific expansions, missing private and CD4 specificities.

Library construction relied on 5' RACE. Reads for this sample came from a NextSeq 500. The TCR library protocol attached unique molecular identifiers to individual cDNA molecules to correct for sequencing error and PCR bias. Sequencing covered both TCR alpha and beta chains, and within each sample the abundances of alpha and beta sequences were tightly co-correlated. The study's own analysis went as follows. Decombinator V4 was used to annotate TCR sequences for V gene, J gene and CDR3. TCRs were defined as expanded if a significant change between any two time points was detected under a Poisson model with p below 0.0001. TCR abundances were normalised to the total number of TCRs sequenced per sample and were expressed as counts per million. MAIT TCRs were defined by TRAV1-2 paired with TRAJ12, TRAJ20 or TRAJ33, and iNKT TCRs by TRAV10 paired with TRAJ18. VDJdb, accessed 1 November 2021, was searched for CMV, EBV and SARS-CoV-2 annotated TCRs, excluding TCRs annotated for multiple antigens. TCRdb took the public reads, trimmed them with fastp at Q25, ran MiXCR for clone calling and kept in-frame beta chains. All rows with the same CDR3 protein become a single entry with the most common DNA and genes. The V and J calls here are based on TCRdb, not the publication. The sample data list roughly 92,000 distinct CDR3 sequences, and 12% of these were observed just once. Approximately 4% of the sample comes from the top ten.

Set within a cohort of healthcare workers in London, UK, this nested case-control study involved weekly PCR testing of nasopharyngeal swabs along with blood sampling. Healthcare workers were enrolled in the week of the UK lockdown, from 23 to 31 March 2020, and were followed every week for up to about 16 weeks. Trimming at the junction amounts to 5 bases on V and 4 bases on J, and the germline ends lie 11 bases apart. The cysteine opens and the phenylalanine closes a CDR3 of 14 amino acids. This entry keeps only the CDR3 DNA: 42 bases, framed from base 1. This clonotype was picked up a small number of times. Its binding antigen is unknown. Qualities for individual bases were not recorded, and no much larger clone is one base off.

The V and J segments used are TRBV12-3 or TRBV12-4 and TRBJ2-2; TRBD1 is a weak D gene call, 6 bases matching. The source material was whole blood, sampled at baseline. The receptor was derived from an adult who was a healthcare worker with PCR-confirmed SARS-CoV-2 infection or an uninfected control (not recorded which). The bases read TGTGCCAGCAGTCCGGACAGTTCCACCGGGGAGCTGTTTTTT. This gives the protein CASSPDSSTGELFF.